Below are 16 T cell receptor beta chains sequenced from a single sample in a study of metastatic and nonmetastatic thyroid tumors. Patients underwent thyroid surgery, and none had received any treatment before it. TCRdb re-processed the PCR reads through MiXCR. The table shows 30,000 to 45,000 clones, with approximately 26% occurring only once. Sequences were obtained from blood. These receptors all come from a female donor with papillary thyroid cancer or a benign thyroid nodule (not recorded which). Some clones in this sample may be carry-over from other donors' samples.

This clone was seen only a few times. A much larger clone lies one base from this, so it may be a read error. In nucleotides, the CDR3 is TGTGCCAGCAACGTCACAGGGAACCAAGAGACCCAGTACTTC. Translated: CASNVTGNQETQYF. The V call is TRBV9, the J call TRBJ2-5; a possible D gene is TRBD1 (6 bases). Germline CDR1 is SGDLS and CDR2 is YYNGEE. Trimming cost V 6 bases and J 0 bases, with 12 bases left between them. This CDR3 comprises 14 residues.

In regard to this clone: A junction boundary mismatches the germline segment, possibly from a read error. CDR3 amino acids: CASSSYGLTYDQYF. The DNA of the CDR3 is TGTGCCAGCAGTTCATACGGACTTACCTACGATCAGTACTTC. This sequence joins TRBV6-5 and TRBJ2-7; TRBD2 might be the D (5 bases). The CDR3 totals 14 residues. CDR1 and CDR2 (germline): MNHEY, SVGAGI.

Many counts were recorded for this clone. This sequence joins TRBV29-1 and TRBJ1-1; D is perhaps TRBD1 (6 bases). Between the trimmed V and J ends, which lost 6 bases and 5 bases, there was a span of 19 bases. The CDR3 runs to 14 residues. Germline assignment: CDR1 SQVTM and CDR2 ANQGSEA. The CDR3 DNA follows: TGCAGCGTCACCCCCCGCAGGGGAGGGACTGAAGCTTTCTTT. As protein: CSVTPRRGGTEAFF.

In its sample, this clone was seen a few times. CDR3 protein: CASGRDPYEQYV. DNA of the CDR3: TGTGCCAGCGGACGGGATCCTTACGAGCAGTACGTC. The V call is TRBV27, the J call TRBJ2-7; a weak D match, TRBD2 (5 bases). The V gene lost 8 bases and the J gene lost 4 bases, with 12 bases spanning the gap. This CDR3 is built from 12 residues. The germline gives CDR1 MNHEY, CDR2 SMNVEV (reference sequence).

This clone was seen once. This sequence joins TRBV7-9 and TRBJ1-1; D might be TRBD1 (6 bases). Germline assignment: CDR1 SEHNR and CDR2 FQNEAQ (reference sequence). The CDR3 is made up of 13 amino acids. Trimming took off 3 bases at V and 5 bases at J, with 10 bases between the two ends. CDR3 protein: CASSFQQGTEAFF. The CDR3 region has the DNA TGTGCCAGCAGCTTCCAGCAGGGGACTGAAGCTTTCTTT.

This clone was counted many times. The rearrangement uses TRBV19 and TRBJ2-7; 7 nucleotides agree with TRBD2. Germline V gives CDR1 LNHDA, CDR2 SQIVND (reference sequence). V shed 9 bases and J 1 base; nucleotides not matched to a gene: 6. The CDR3 extends over 13 amino acids. The CDR3 spells CASRDYQSYEQYF. The CDR3 bases are TGTGCCAGCCGGGACTACCAATCCTACGAGCAGTACTTC.

The chain couples TRBV20-1 to TRBJ1-2; D gene ambiguous. The germline V gene has CDR1 DFQATT and CDR2 SNEGSKA (reference sequence). This CDR3 contains 11 residues. Trimming stripped 7 bases from V and 8 bases from J, with 14 bases between. CDR3 nucleotides: TGCAGTGATAGTAAGGGTTCCGGCTACACCTTC. Translating gives CSDSKGSGYTF.

The genes are TRBV6-2 or TRBV6-3 and TRBJ1-2, with a possible D match to TRBD1 (6 bases). Trimming removed 1 base from V and 4 bases from J, with 7 bases in between. The germline V gene has CDR1 MNHEY and CDR2 SVGEGT. The CDR3 loop spans 13 amino acids. The chain's CDR3 is CASSYLGGYGYTF. In DNA form, the CDR3 reads TGTGCCAGCAGTTACTTAGGGGGCTATGGCTACACCTTC.

This clone was found a few times. A much bigger clone sits one base away, suggesting this may be a read error. The chain couples TRBV9 to TRBJ2-3; D remains ambiguous. The CDR3 has 13 amino acids. CDR1 and CDR2 from the germline V gene are SGDLS and YYNGEE. As DNA, the CDR3 is TGTGCCAGCAGCGTGATAAACACATATACGCAGTATTTT. Residues: CASSVINTYTQYF. Full variable domain (rest looked up from reference TRBV9 and TRBJ2-3): DSGVTQTPKHLITATGQRVTLRCSPRSGDLSVYWYQQSLDQGLQFLIQYYNGEERAKGNILERFSAQQFPDLHSELNLSSLELGDSALYFCASSVINTYTQYFGPGTRLTVL.

This clone appeared many times. The chain joins TRBV5-5 to TRBJ2-3; TRBD1 agrees at 7 bases. CDR3 length: 12 residues. Germline CDR1 and CDR2: SGHKS and YYEKEE (reference sequence). V lost 4 bases, J lost 6 bases, and 2 bases stayed unmatched. DNA of the CDR3: TGTGCCAGCAGCAAACAGGGGGATACGCAGTATTTT. This sequence encodes CASSKQGDTQYF.

The chain is built from TRBV11-2 and TRBJ1-1; D gene unclear. V was shortened by 4 bases and J by 5 bases, with 20 bases between the two germline ends. This CDR3 has 16 amino acids. CDR1 and CDR2 (germline): SGHAT, FQNNGV. The DNA of the CDR3 is TGTGCCAGCAGCTCTCTTACCGGGCTGCAAGGGACTGAAGCTTTCTTT. Translating gives CASSSLTGLQGTEAFF.

The genes are TRBV30 and TRBJ1-6; perhaps TRBD1 as D (6 bases). Germline-derived CDR1 and CDR2 are GTSNPN and SVGIG (reference sequence). The CDR3 has 13 residues. V was pared by 3 bases and J by 6 bases, with 9 bases between. CDR3 DNA: TGTGCCTGGAGGGTCAGGGGTAATTCACCCCTCCACTTT. Translated, it gives CAWRVRGNSPLHF.

This clone was recorded at least ten times. The rearrangement links TRBV2 to TRBJ1-1; D is possibly TRBD1 (6 bases). V was clipped by 7 bases and J by 1 base, with 13 bases between them. CDR3 length: 14 residues. From germline, CDR1 is SNHLY and CDR2 FYNNEI. This chain's CDR3 is CASNRVDRNTEAFF. DNA of the CDR3: TGTGCCAGCAACCGTGTGGACAGGAACACTGAAGCTTTCTTT.

This clone was seen only a few times. A junction end diverges from the germline sequence, so it may reflect a read error. V and J are TRBV6-1 and TRBJ2-5; 12 bases agree with TRBD2. CDR1 MNHNS and CDR2 SASEGT come from the germline V gene. The length of the CDR3 is 17 residues. CDR3 DNA sequence: TGTGCCAGCAGCCATAGGACTAGCGGGAATCTTAAAGAGAACCAGTACTTC. Its protein is CASSHRTSGNLKENQYF.

This clone was recorded many times. V and J are TRBV6-6 and TRBJ2-3; D gene ambiguous. V lost 1 base and J lost 3, with 8 bases in between. Germline V gene lookup returns CDR1 MNHNY and CDR2 SVGAGI (reference sequence). The CDR3 sequence is 14 residues long. The CDR3 region is CASSYYGETDTQYF. The CDR3 DNA follows: TGTGCCAGCAGTTACTACGGAGAGACAGATACGCAGTATTTT.

By proportion, this clone is medium-sized. V and J are TRBV11-2 and TRBJ2-7; weak D call: TRBD1 (6 bases). CDR1 and CDR2 from the germline V gene are SGHAT and FQNNGV. The CDR3 runs to 15 residues. V lost 1 base to trimming and J lost 2 bases, with 12 bases between them. The CDR3 region has the DNA TGTGCCAGCAGCTTAGGGATGGACAGAACCTACGAGCAGTACTTC. Translated: CASSLGMDRTYEQYF.